The next 15 T cell receptor beta chains were all read from a single sample in a study of regulatory and conventional T cells in RAG deficiency. Method: immunoSEQ multiplex PCR; TCRdb's copy keeps in-frame clones and lacks some. The sample consists of 30,000 to 35,000 clones, around 90% of them appearing once. The data also belong to a second study, concerning regulatory T cells. That paper adds: The PCR used 52 TRBV and 13 TRBJ primers.

The sequenced sample was CD8+ T cells sorted from blood. Receptor source: a human donor in good health.

V gene TRBV18 combines with J gene TRBJ2-1; 8 bases agree with TRBD2. The CDR3 has 16 residues. With V trimmed by 6 bases and J by 1 base, 8 bases remained unmatched. Germline CDR1 reads KGHSH; CDR2 reads LQKENI. In nucleotides, the CDR3 is TGTGCCAGCTCGGGGGTAGCGGGACGTTCCTACAATGAGCAGTTCTTC. Translating it yields CASSGVAGRSYNEQFF.

The chain has TRBV29-1 and TRBJ2-3; TRBD1 matches at 8 bases. This CDR3 has 14 residues. Germline V gives CDR1 SQVTM, CDR2 ANQGSEA. The ends lost 7 bases at V and 2 bases at J; junction bases unmatched: 8. CDR3 residues: CSAEGTGNTDTQYF. The CDR3 bases are TGCAGCGCCGAGGGGACAGGAAACACAGATACGCAGTATTTT.

The V call is TRBV7-6, the J call TRBJ2-3; 13 positions match TRBD2. Trimming removed 5 bases from V and 3 bases from J; junction bases left unmatched: 5. Germline V gene data show CDR1 as SGHVS and CDR2 as FNYEAQ. The length of the CDR3 is 16 residues. The CDR3 DNA reads TGTGCCAGCAGCACCCGGACTAGCGGGAGTACAGATACGCAGTATTTT. This codes for CASSTRTSGSTDTQYF.

The chain links TRBV7-6 to TRBJ2-5; D remains unclear. CDR1 and CDR2 (germline): SGHVS, FNYEAQ. The CDR3 extends over 15 amino acids. V was shortened by 4 bases and J by 1 base, with 13 bases between the two germline ends. The CDR3 DNA reads as TGTGCCAGCAGCTCGTTGGAAGGCCCCCAAGAGACCCAGTACTTC. Its protein product is CASSSLEGPQETQYF.

The J gene is TRBJ2-1, the V gene TRBV9, with 10 bases lining up with TRBD2. CDR1 and CDR2 from the germline V gene are SGDLS and YYNGEE. The CDR3 contains 16 residues. The ends lost 4 bases at V and 7 bases at J; junction bases unmatched: 11. The CDR3 here is CASSSRTSGVRNEQFF. The DNA for the CDR3 is TGTGCCAGCAGCTCACGGACTAGCGGCGTAAGGAATGAGCAGTTCTTC.

V and J are TRBV6-5 and TRBJ1-2; D is uncertain. Per germline, CDR1 MNHEY and CDR2 SVGAGI. V gave up 5 bases and J gave up 0 bases, with 7 bases separating them. There are 13 residues in the CDR3. Here the CDR3 DNA reads TGTGCCAGCAGTGGAGAAACTAACTATGGCTACACCTTC. It specifies CASSGETNYGYTF.

The sample holds one count of this clone. The chain carries TRBV11-2 and TRBJ2-5; D may be TRBD1 (5 bases). The J call is uncertain, as TRBJ2-7 better fits the DNA end. Germline values: CDR1 SGHAT, CDR2 FQNNGV. This CDR3 has 15 residues. CDR3 bases: TGTGCCAGCAGGGGGATAGGGGAACAATCCTACGAGCAGTACTTC. This encodes CASRGIGEQSYEQYF.

The chain links TRBV30 to TRBJ2-7; a possible D gene is TRBD1 (6 bases). Germline-derived CDR1 and CDR2 are GTSNPN and SVGIG (reference sequence). The CDR3 length is 12 residues. V was pared by 1 base and J by 7 bases, with 11 bases between. The chain's CDR3 is CAWSDDRQEQYF. CDR3 nucleotides: TGTGCCTGGAGTGACGACAGGCAAGAGCAGTACTTC.

V is TRBV11-3 and J is TRBJ1-1; 7 bases map to TRBD1. The CDR3 extends over 14 amino acids. Germline V lookup: CDR1 SGHNT, CDR2 YENEEA. The J segment lost 0 bases and the V segment lost 9 bases, leaving 7 bases of the junction unmatched. CDR3: CARGGGRLNTEAFF. CDR3 nucleotides: TGTGCCAGAGGGGGCGGACGACTGAACACTGAAGCTTTCTTT.

J is TRBJ2-2 and V is TRBV5-3; the match to TRBD1 covers 11 bases. TRBV5-3 is designated an ORF whose function remains uncertain. V was clipped by 3 bases and J by 1 base; unmatched bases: 14. The CDR3 is 20 residues long. The DNA for the CDR3 is TGTGCCAGAAGCTCCCCCAGGGGACAGGGGGTATTGGAGAACACCGGGGAGCTGTTTTTT. It codes for CARSSPRGQGVLENTGELFF.

V and J are TRBV2 and TRBJ2-3; D is uncertain. Trimming pared 4 bases from V and 4 bases from J, leaving 12 bases between. Germline values: CDR1 SNHLY, CDR2 FYNNEI. The CDR3 has 14 amino acids. The CDR3 region is CASSGSPGPDTQYF. CDR3 coding DNA: TGTGCCAGCAGTGGCTCACCGGGCCCAGATACGCAGTATTTT.

The V call is TRBV4-2, the J call TRBJ1-3; a weak D match, TRBD1 (5 bases). V was cut by 6 bases and J by 0 bases, with 18 bases left in between. Germline CDR1 and CDR2: LGHNA and YNFKEQ. The CDR3 length is 17 residues. In nucleotides, the CDR3 is TGTGCCAGCAGGCAGAGGGGCAGGCAACACTCTGGAAACACCATATATTTT. The encoded protein is CASRQRGRQHSGNTIYF.

J is TRBJ2-2 and V is TRBV11-3; TRBD2 might be the D (5 bases). V was cut by 2 bases and J by 6 bases, with 10 bases left in between. The CDR3 spans 14 residues. Per the germline V gene, CDR1 is SGHNT and CDR2 is YENEEA. The CDR3 loop reads CASSLRGPAGELFF. The DNA for the CDR3 is TGTGCCAGCAGCTTAAGAGGGCCGGCCGGGGAGCTGTTTTTT.

The rearrangement uses TRBV27 and TRBJ1-2; 7 nucleotides align to TRBD1. The CDR3 contains 15 residues. The V gene's germline CDR1 is MNHEY and CDR2 SMNVEV (reference sequence). After removal of 5 bases from V and 7 bases from J, the junction contained 13 bases not matched to a gene. The CDR3 loop reads CASSPTSTGTGGYTF. The CDR3 DNA reads TGTGCCAGCAGTCCTACTTCGACAGGGACGGGTGGCTACACCTTC.

The rearrangement joins TRBV2 to TRBJ1-1, with a possible D match to TRBD1 (5 bases). V lost 10 bases and J 8 bases, leaving 26 bases between the germline ends. Germline V gene data show CDR1 as SNHLY and CDR2 as FYNNEI. CDR3 length: 15 amino acids. CDR3 loop: CATLGPGPGGVEAFF. The CDR3 coding sequence is TGTGCCACCCTGGGTCCAGGGCCAGGCGGTGTGGAAGCTTTCTTT. The complete variable domain, with remaining parts taken from reference TRBV2 and TRBJ1-1, reads EPEVTQTPSHQVTQMGQEVILRCVPISNHLYFYWYRQILGQKVEFLVSFYNNEISEKSEIFDDQFSVERPDGSNFTLKIRSTKLEDSAMYFCATLGPGPGGVEAFFGQGTRLTVV.